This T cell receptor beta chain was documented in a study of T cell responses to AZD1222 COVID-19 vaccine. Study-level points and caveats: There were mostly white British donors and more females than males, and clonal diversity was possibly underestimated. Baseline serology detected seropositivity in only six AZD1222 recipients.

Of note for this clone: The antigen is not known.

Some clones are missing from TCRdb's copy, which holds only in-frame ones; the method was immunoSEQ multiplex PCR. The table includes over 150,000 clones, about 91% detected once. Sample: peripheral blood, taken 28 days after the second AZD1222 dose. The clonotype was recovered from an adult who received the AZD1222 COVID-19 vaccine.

CDR3: CASSIRQGEIYEQYF. The CDR3, as DNA: TGTGCCAGTAGTATTAGACAGGGAGAAATCTACGAGCAGTACTTC. The chain is built from TRBV19 and TRBJ2-7, with 7 bases matching TRBD1. The CDR3 has 15 amino acids. The V and J ends lost 3 bases and 3 bases, in that order; junction bases with no gene match: 8. CDR1 and CDR2 from the germline V gene are LNHDA and SQIVND (reference sequence).